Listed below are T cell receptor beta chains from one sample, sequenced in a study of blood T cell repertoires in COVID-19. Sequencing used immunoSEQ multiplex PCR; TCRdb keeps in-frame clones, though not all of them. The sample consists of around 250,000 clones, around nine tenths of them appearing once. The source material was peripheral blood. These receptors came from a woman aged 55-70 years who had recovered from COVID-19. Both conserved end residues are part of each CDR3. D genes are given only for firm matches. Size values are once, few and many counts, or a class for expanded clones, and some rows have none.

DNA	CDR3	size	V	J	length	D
TGTGCCAGCAGCTTAGTCGTTGGTCCGATGGAGGGAGATTACGAGCAGTACTTC	CASSLVVGPMEGDYEQYF	once	TRBV7-2	TRBJ2-7	18	.
TGCGCCAGCAGAATCTATACAGGGAGCTCCTACGAGCAGTACTTC	CASRIYTGSSYEQYF	.	TRBV4-1	TRBJ2-7	15	.
TGTGCCAGCAGCCCCAACAGTAGGTATTCTGAAGCTTTCTTT	CASSPNSRYSEAFF	few	TRBV7-2	TRBJ1-1	14	.
TGTGCCAGCAGCAAAGTTGGCGGCGCCCTACCTAGCAATCAGCCCCAGCATTTT	CASSKVGGALPSNQPQHF	.	TRBV21-1	TRBJ1-5	18	.
TGTGCCAGCCAAGAGGGACTAGCGGTTAGCACAGATACGCAGTATTTT	CASQEGLAVSTDTQYF	.	TRBV27	TRBJ2-3	16	TRBD2
TGCGCCAGCAGCTTCGGGACAGCGTCGGGCGAGACCCAGTACTTC	CASSFGTASGETQYF	.	TRBV5-1	TRBJ2-5	15	TRBD1
TGTGCCAGCAGTTACTCCTCGTTCGGGACACTAAACTACGAGCAGTACTTC	CASSYSSFGTLNYEQYF	.	TRBV6-2/TRBV6-3	TRBJ2-7	17	.
TGCAGTGCCGACTATGGCTACACCTTC	CSADYGYTF	.	TRBV20-1	TRBJ1-2	9	.
TGTGCCAGCGGTCCGGACAGGGTGAACACTGAAGCTTTCTTT	CASGPDRVNTEAFF	.	TRBV25-1	TRBJ1-1	14	TRBD1
TGCAGTGCTAGTCCCCTCTCAGGGGGCGCGGACACCGGGGAGCTGTTTTTT	CSASPLSGGADTGELFF	.	TRBV20-1	TRBJ2-2	17	TRBD1
TGTGCTAGTGGTTTGTCCCAAACAGGGGATCTCTATGGCTACACCTTC	CASGLSQTGDLYGYTF	.	TRBV12-5	TRBJ1-2	16	TRBD1
TGTGCCAGTAGTTTAGCGGGGGGGCCCAGTGAGCAGTTCTTC	CASSLAGGPSEQFF	few	TRBV19	TRBJ2-1	14	TRBD2
TGCGCCAGCAGCTTGGTACAGGGGGAGGGCTACACCTTC	CASSLVQGEGYTF	once	TRBV5-1	TRBJ1-2	13	TRBD1
TGTGCCAGTAGTATACCAGGGGGTGAATCTGGAAACACCATATATTTT	CASSIPGGESGNTIYF	.	TRBV19	TRBJ1-3	16	TRBD1
TGTGCCAGCAGCTTAGAGAAGCGGGGGGGCCTAGGCACAGATACGCAGTATTTT	CASSLEKRGGLGTDTQYF	.	TRBV7-2	TRBJ2-3	18	TRBD2
TGTGCCAGCAGCCCCACCGGCTCCAGGGTTTTCTCTGGAAACACCATATATTTT	CASSPTGSRVFSGNTIYF	.	TRBV14	TRBJ1-3	18	.
TGTGCCAGCAGCTTGAATACTCTACAGACAGATACGCAGTATTTT	CASSLNTLQTDTQYF	.	TRBV5-8	TRBJ2-3	15	.
TGTGCCAGCAGCCTCGATGGCCACATGAACACTGAAGCTTTCTTT	CASSLDGHMNTEAFF	.	TRBV7-3	TRBJ1-1	15	.
TGCGCCAGCAGTCTCCCTTTTGCGGGGGTAACCACCGGGGAGCTGTTTTTT	CASSLPFAGVTTGELFF	.	TRBV4-1	TRBJ2-2	17	TRBD2
TGTGCCAGCAGTCCAGCCAGGGGCCCCTATGGCTACACCTTC	CASSPARGPYGYTF	few	TRBV7-2	TRBJ1-2	14	.
TGTGCCAGCAGCGAAACTACGGACTACCAAGAGACCCAGTACTTC	CASSETTDYQETQYF	.	TRBV3-1/TRBV3-2	TRBJ2-5	15	.
TGTGCCAGTAACAGGGGGTCGCGGGAAAAACTGTTTTTT	CASNRGSREKLFF	.	TRBV19	TRBJ1-4	13	TRBD1
TGTGCCAGCAGCCTTACCCTCCAAGCCGGGACACCGAATCAGCCCCAGCATTTT	CASSLTLQAGTPNQPQHF	.	TRBV28	TRBJ1-5	18	.
TGTGCCACCCAGAGGGGGGGCCCCTACAATGAGCAGTTCTTC	CATQRGGPYNEQFF	.	TRBV10-3	TRBJ2-1	14	.
TGTGCCATCAGTGGAACAGGTTACGAGCAGTACTTC	CAISGTGYEQYF	.	TRBV10-3	TRBJ2-7	12	.
TGTGCCAGCAGCTTAGCGAGAGGCACTGAAGCTTTCTTT	CASSLARGTEAFF	.	TRBV7-8	TRBJ1-1	13	.